Shown below are 9 T cell receptor delta chains from a single sample sequenced in a study of gamma-delta T cells after stem cell transplantation. TCRdb called clones from the RT-PCR reads again using CATT. Of about 3,200 delta-chain clones listed, approximately 2% are singletons. Sequenced material: gamma-delta T cells. The receptors here all came from a human donor. It is not recorded whose cells these are; they may come from a transplant donor.

This clone was found a few times. The V gene is TRDV2, the J gene TRDJ3; D remains ambiguous. Trimming cost V 3 bases and J 0 bases, with 14 bases left between them. CDR1 and CDR2 from the germline V gene are GEAIGNYY and EKD. CDR3 size: 18 residues. CDR3 DNA: TGTGCCTGTGACGCTCTGAGGATTGACTCCTGGGACACCCGACAGATGTTTTTC. Amino acids: CACDALRIDSWDTRQMFF.

This clone was seen only a few times. A far larger clone is just one base off, so this is likely a read error. This chain uses TRDV2 with TRDJ1; no firm D call. This CDR3 region has 19 residues. In germline, CDR1 is GEAIGNYY, CDR2 EKD. As DNA, the CDR3 is TGTGCCTGTGACACGGTAACGAATGGTGTGGAGACGTACACCGATAAACCCATCTTT. This codes for CACDTVTNGVETYTDKPIF.

This clone was seen more than once but under ten times. A much larger clone lies a single base off, so this may be a read error. Other DNA variants within this sample encode the same CDR3. The chain joins TRDV2 to TRDJ1, with D possibly TRDD3 on 5 matching bases. This CDR3 comprises 17 residues. Germline CDR1 is GEAIGNYY and CDR2 is EKD. CDR3 in DNA: TGTGCCTGTGACAACCGTTTGCCTGCGGGGACCACCGATAAACTCATCTTC. It yields the protein CACDNRLPAGTTDKLIF.

This clone is deemed medium-sized. This chain joins TRDV2 and TRDJ1; D ambiguous. V dropped 0 bases and J dropped 3 bases, with 13 bases sitting between them. Per germline, CDR1 GEAIGNYY and CDR2 EKD. This CDR3 spans 15 amino acids. The CDR3, as DNA: TGTGCCTGTGACACCGTGGGTAAGGTGTCCGATAAACTCATCTTT. Residues: CACDTVGKVSDKLIF.

This clone turned up a few times. A far larger clone is one nucleotide away, so this likely arose from a read error. The same CDR3 can be traced to other DNA sequences in this sample. The gene calls are TRDV2 and TRDJ1; 10 bases align to TRDD3. In germline, CDR1 is GEAIGNYY, CDR2 EKD. The J segment lost 11 bases and the V segment lost 3 bases, leaving 11 bases of the junction unmatched. This CDR3 is built from 14 residues. CDR3 in amino acids: CACDLLGDGGRLIF. CDR3 DNA: TGTGCCTGTGACTTACTGGGGGATGGGGGTCGGCTCATCTTT.

This clone is labeled medium-sized (0.01 to 0.1%). The chain has TRDV2 and TRDJ1, with a weak D call TRDD1 (6 bases). The CDR3 is 20 amino acids. Germline CDR1 reads GEAIGNYY; CDR2 reads EKD. V dropped 4 bases and J dropped 0 bases, with 29 bases sitting between them. CDR3 sequence (DNA): TGTGCCTGTGAAAAACTACGAAATACGGGTACGTCTGTGTACACCGATAAACTCATCTTT. It codes for CACEKLRNTGTSVYTDKLIF.

This clone turned up a few times. TCRdb lists the protein of a much larger clone for this DNA, which differs at residue 12, so this is likely a read error; the protein given here is translated from the DNA itself. The chain links TRDV2 to TRDJ1, with 13 bases matching TRDD3. Looked up from germline, CDR1 is GEAIGNYY and CDR2 is EKD. The CDR3 totals 18 residues. V gave up 5 bases and J gave up 3 bases; unmatched junction bases: 14. The CDR3 nucleotides are TGTGCCTGTGTGGGTACTGGGGGATACGGTTTGAGTTCCGATAAACTCATCTTT. Protein: CACVGTGGYGLSSDKLIF.

This clone was counted between two and nine times. This chain links TRDV2 with TRDJ1, with TRDD3 matching 7 bases. V trimming: 3 bases; J trimming: 3 bases; junction bases outside the gene matches: 15. The CDR3 is 17 amino acids. Germline V CDR1 and CDR2: GEAIGNYY, EKD. The CDR3 DNA reads as TGTGCCTGTGACGGATTGGGGGACCCCCAGGGCGCCGATAAACTCATCTTT. This encodes CACDGLGDPQGADKLIF.

A remark on this clone: A far larger clone is just one base off, so this is likely a read error. Other DNA sequences in this sample translate to the same CDR3. V gene TRDV1 combines with J gene TRDJ2; 12 bases are shared with TRDD3. The germline CDR1 and CDR2 sequences are TSWWSYY and QGS. This CDR3 is 24 amino acids long. CDR3 sequence: CALGPRGTLTSHYWGILLTAQLFF. Written as DNA, the CDR3 is TGTGCTCTTGGGCCCCGAGGGACGCTGACCTCTCATTACTGGGGGATACTTCTGACGGCACAACTATTCTTT.